This T cell receptor (beta chain) is drawn from a study of control samples from healthy donors and cancer patients. The CDR3 extends over 15 amino acids. Germline V gives CDR1 LNHDA, CDR2 SQIVND (reference sequence). Trimming took off 1 base at V and 4 bases at J, with 10 bases between the two ends. This table comes from immunoSEQ multiplex PCR, and its TCRdb copy is limited to in-frame clones, with some not included. The sample holds 120,000 or so clones; 85% to 95% are singletons and the top ten take 0.55% to 0.6%. The clonotype comes from a man older than 75 with head and neck cancer. The specimen sequenced was PBMCs. V usage is TRBV19 and J usage is TRBJ1-4, with no clear D. The DNA of the CDR3 is TGTGCCAGTAGTATAGGCCGGTTCCTTAATGAAAAACTGTTTTTT. The encoded protein is CASSIGRFLNEKLFF.